These T cell receptor beta chains were read from a single sample in a study of prognosis after radiotherapy for stage I lung cancer. TCRdb recomputed calls from the multiplex PCR reads with MiXCR, one row per CDR3 protein. Of around 30,000 distinct CDR3 sequences in the sample, around 30% are singletons; the top ten hold 9% to 13%. The input for sequencing was PBMCs, taken before or after stereotactic body radiation therapy (not recorded which). These receptors all come from a donor of 50 years or more with non-small cell lung cancer. The CDR3 runs from the conserved cysteine through the conserved F or W. Each record gives: D gene, clone size, J gene, V gene, CDR3 DNA, CDR3 protein. A D gene is named only where the DNA matches it firmly. Part of the rows lack a size; the others show once, few, many or a class for expanded clones.

d_gene: TRBD1; abundance: few; j_gene: TRBJ1-4; v_gene: TRBV18; CDR3nt: TGTGCCAGCTCACCACCGGGACAGGGGACAGAAAAACTGTTTTTT; CDR3aa: CASSPPGQGTEKLFF
d_gene: .; abundance: many; j_gene: TRBJ2-7; v_gene: TRBV10-3; CDR3nt: TGTGCTACGAAAGAAGGGTCCGCTTACGAGCAGTACTTC; CDR3aa: CATKEGSAYEQYF
d_gene: .; abundance: .; j_gene: TRBJ2-1; v_gene: TRBV4-1; CDR3nt: TGCGCCAGCCAAGCCGGGTTCGATGAGCAGTTCTTC; CDR3aa: CASQAGFDEQFF
d_gene: TRBD1; abundance: once; j_gene: TRBJ1-2; v_gene: TRBV6-2/TRBV6-3; CDR3nt: TGTGCCAGCAGTGACCGAACAGGGGGCACGGATGGCTACACCTTC; CDR3aa: CASSDRTGGTDGYTF
d_gene: TRBD2; abundance: many; j_gene: TRBJ2-3; v_gene: TRBV20-1; CDR3nt: TGCAGTGCTGGGCACATAGCGGGAGAGCAGTATTTT; CDR3aa: CSAGHIAGEQYF
d_gene: TRBD1; abundance: .; j_gene: TRBJ1-3; v_gene: TRBV29-1; CDR3nt: TGCGGCGCTTCCGGGACAGGGCTAGGAAACACCATATATTTT; CDR3aa: CGASGTGLGNTIYF
d_gene: TRBD2; abundance: .; j_gene: TRBJ2-3; v_gene: TRBV12-3/TRBV12-4; CDR3nt: TGTGCCAGCAAGAGAGCGGGAGGGCTAGATACGCAGTATTTT; CDR3aa: CASKRAGGLDTQYF
d_gene: TRBD2; abundance: .; j_gene: TRBJ2-3; v_gene: TRBV6-5; CDR3nt: TGTGCCAGCAGTTGCTCGATAGGGGAGGGAGGTTTAGCAGATACGCAGTATTTT; CDR3aa: CASSCSIGEGGLADTQYF
d_gene: .; abundance: once; j_gene: TRBJ1-5; v_gene: TRBV6-4; CDR3nt: TGTGCCAGCAGGGACGACCCCCGGACGTACAAAGATACGCAGCATTTT; CDR3aa: CASRDDPRTYKDTQHF
d_gene: .; abundance: many; j_gene: TRBJ2-3; v_gene: TRBV10-3; CDR3nt: TGTGCCATCAGTGGACCGTGGTTCACAGATACGCAGTATTTT; CDR3aa: CAISGPWFTDTQYF
d_gene: TRBD1; abundance: many; j_gene: TRBJ1-2; v_gene: TRBV20-1; CDR3nt: TGCAGTGCTAGCGGGACAGCCTATGGCTACACCTTC; CDR3aa: CSASGTAYGYTF
d_gene: .; abundance: .; j_gene: TRBJ2-1; v_gene: TRBV20-1; CDR3nt: TGCAGTGCTAGACCCCTAGGAGTCAATGATCAGTTCTTC; CDR3aa: CSARPLGVNDQFF
d_gene: .; abundance: .; j_gene: TRBJ1-6; v_gene: TRBV27; CDR3nt: TGTGCCAGCAGTTTAACGGGGGGCTCACCCATCAACTTT; CDR3aa: CASSLTGGSPINF
d_gene: .; abundance: many; j_gene: TRBJ2-7; v_gene: TRBV7-9; CDR3nt: TGTGCCAGCAGCACCCCCGCAGGGATCGAGCAGTACTTC; CDR3aa: CASSTPAGIEQYF
d_gene: TRBD1; abundance: many; j_gene: TRBJ2-5; v_gene: TRBV27; CDR3nt: TGTGCCAGCCCTCCCCCGGGACAGCAAGAGACCCAGTACTTC; CDR3aa: CASPPPGQQETQYF
d_gene: .; abundance: many; j_gene: TRBJ1-6; v_gene: TRBV12-5; CDR3nt: TGTGCTAGTGGTTCCATTATGTCAGGCAAGTCTGAGCCCCTCCACTTT; CDR3aa: CASGSIMSGKSEPLHF
d_gene: .; abundance: many; j_gene: TRBJ1-4; v_gene: TRBV27; CDR3nt: TGTGCCAGCAGTCCTTGGGCCAGTAATGAAAAACTGTTTTTT; CDR3aa: CASSPWASNEKLFF
d_gene: .; abundance: many; j_gene: TRBJ2-7; v_gene: TRBV28; CDR3nt: TGTGCCAGCTCGGGGGTCTACGAGCAGTACTTC; CDR3aa: CASSGVYEQYF
d_gene: .; abundance: .; j_gene: TRBJ2-7; v_gene: TRBV6-9; CDR3nt: TGTGCCAGCAGTTGTGAATCACCGCGGACACACACCTACGAGCAGTACTTC; CDR3aa: CASSCESPRTHTYEQYF
d_gene: .; abundance: once; j_gene: TRBJ2-3; v_gene: TRBV30; CDR3nt: TGTGCCTGGAGTGCGCCAGTTTCAGATACGCAGTATTTT; CDR3aa: CAWSAPVSDTQYF
d_gene: .; abundance: many; j_gene: TRBJ1-5; v_gene: TRBV5-1; CDR3nt: TGCGCCAGCAGCTTGGAACCCGGGGTAGCTCAGCCCCAGCATTTT; CDR3aa: CASSLEPGVAQPQHF
d_gene: .; abundance: .; j_gene: TRBJ1-1; v_gene: TRBV20-1; CDR3nt: TGCAATGCTAGAGCCCCCCAGAAATTGAACACCGAAGCTTTCTTT; CDR3aa: CNARAPQKLNTEAFF
d_gene: .; abundance: many; j_gene: TRBJ2-2; v_gene: TRBV3-1; CDR3nt: TGTGCCAGCAGCCTACTGACAGGGAGGGAAACCGGGGAGCTGTTTTTT; CDR3aa: CASSLLTGRETGELFF
d_gene: .; abundance: once; j_gene: TRBJ2-1; v_gene: TRBV27; CDR3nt: TGTGCCAGCAGTGCAACTGGACAGATCTCCTACAATGAGCAGTTCTTC; CDR3aa: CASSATGQISYNEQFF
d_gene: .; abundance: many; j_gene: TRBJ1-5; v_gene: TRBV19; CDR3nt: TGTGCCAGTAGTGGGGGTCAGGGTGGCAATCAGCCCCAGCATTTT; CDR3aa: CASSGGQGGNQPQHF
d_gene: .; abundance: many; j_gene: TRBJ2-1; v_gene: TRBV19; CDR3nt: TGTGCCAGTAGTTCCGGGGTTTTTGAGTACAATGAGCAGTTCTTC; CDR3aa: CASSSGVFEYNEQFF
d_gene: .; abundance: .; j_gene: TRBJ2-3; v_gene: TRBV6-8; CDR3nt: TGTGCCAGCAGGAAGACTGGACTCGGAGATACGCAGTATTTT; CDR3aa: CASRKTGLGDTQYF
d_gene: .; abundance: few; j_gene: TRBJ1-1; v_gene: TRBV29-1; CDR3nt: TGCAGCGCCCGAGGGGGGGGGACTGAAGCTTTCTTT; CDR3aa: CSARGGGTEAFF
d_gene: TRBD1; abundance: many; j_gene: TRBJ2-5; v_gene: TRBV2; CDR3nt: TGTGCCAGCAGTGGGGACAGGGTTCGAGAGACCCAGTACTTC; CDR3aa: CASSGDRVRETQYF
d_gene: .; abundance: .; j_gene: TRBJ1-1; v_gene: TRBV29-1; CDR3nt: TGCAGCGTTGTCCGGGTGAAGGCGACTGAAGCTTTCTTT; CDR3aa: CSVVRVKATEAFF
d_gene: TRBD1; abundance: many; j_gene: TRBJ1-1; v_gene: TRBV12-3/TRBV12-4; CDR3nt: TGTGCCAGCAGAATGGGACAGATAAACACTGAAGCTTTCTTT; CDR3aa: CASRMGQINTEAFF
d_gene: TRBD1; abundance: .; j_gene: TRBJ2-2; v_gene: TRBV28; CDR3nt: TGTGGCATAAGGACAGGGAACACCGGGGAGCTGTTTTTT; CDR3aa: CGIRTGNTGELFF
d_gene: TRBD1; abundance: many; j_gene: TRBJ2-5; v_gene: TRBV12-3/TRBV12-4; CDR3nt: TGTGCCAGCAGACGTTTGGGACAGCGGGAGACCCAGTACTTC; CDR3aa: CASRRLGQRETQYF
d_gene: TRBD1; abundance: many; j_gene: TRBJ2-5; v_gene: TRBV7-9; CDR3nt: TGTGCCAGCAGCCTTACGACAGGGAAACAAGAGACCCAGTACTTC; CDR3aa: CASSLTTGKQETQYF
d_gene: TRBD1; abundance: many; j_gene: TRBJ2-3; v_gene: TRBV6-1; CDR3nt: TGTGCCAGCAGCCAGACAGGGAATGAGGATACGCAGTATTTT; CDR3aa: CASSQTGNEDTQYF
d_gene: .; abundance: many; j_gene: TRBJ2-6; v_gene: TRBV19; CDR3nt: TGTGCCAGTAAGATCTCTGGGGCCAACGTCCTGACTTTC; CDR3aa: CASKISGANVLTF
d_gene: .; abundance: many; j_gene: TRBJ2-1; v_gene: TRBV28; CDR3nt: TGTGCCAGCAGCAGCTCCGGCTACAATGAGCAGTTCTTC; CDR3aa: CASSSSGYNEQFF
d_gene: TRBD1; abundance: many; j_gene: TRBJ2-4; v_gene: TRBV20-1; CDR3nt: TGCAGTGCTACAATACAGGGGGCTGCCAAAAACATTCAGTACTTC; CDR3aa: CSATIQGAAKNIQYF
d_gene: .; abundance: medium-sized; j_gene: TRBJ2-5; v_gene: TRBV5-1; CDR3nt: TGCGCCAGCAGCTTGGGACTACTATCTAAGGAGACCCAGTACTTC; CDR3aa: CASSLGLLSKETQYF
d_gene: TRBD2; abundance: many; j_gene: TRBJ2-7; v_gene: TRBV10-3; CDR3nt: TGTGCCATCAGTCCGACTAGCGGATACTACGAGCAGTACTTC; CDR3aa: CAISPTSGYYEQYF
d_gene: TRBD2; abundance: many; j_gene: TRBJ2-1; v_gene: TRBV27; CDR3nt: TGTGCCAGCAGTCCACTAGCGGGGGCTGCCCTAAAATTCTTC; CDR3aa: CASSPLAGAALKFF
d_gene: TRBD1; abundance: many; j_gene: TRBJ1-5; v_gene: TRBV12-3/TRBV12-4; CDR3nt: TGTGCCAGCAGTTTAGGAGAGACAGGGGCCCAGCATTTT; CDR3aa: CASSLGETGAQHF
d_gene: .; abundance: many; j_gene: TRBJ2-7; v_gene: TRBV5-1; CDR3nt: TGCGCCAGCAGCTTTAGTACTTACGAGCAGTACTTC; CDR3aa: CASSFSTYEQYF
d_gene: TRBD1; abundance: many; j_gene: TRBJ2-5; v_gene: TRBV18; CDR3nt: TGTGCCAGCTCACCGGGACAGGAAGAGACCCAGTACTTC; CDR3aa: CASSPGQEETQYF
d_gene: .; abundance: .; j_gene: TRBJ2-6; v_gene: TRBV7-2; CDR3nt: TGTGCCAGCATCGCGACACCCTCTCGGGCCAACGTCCTGACTTTC; CDR3aa: CASIATPSRANVLTF
d_gene: TRBD1; abundance: many; j_gene: TRBJ2-7; v_gene: TRBV10-2; CDR3nt: TGCGCCAGCAGTGAGGGGACAGGTTTGTGGTACGAGCAGTACTTC; CDR3aa: CASSEGTGLWYEQYF
d_gene: .; abundance: many; j_gene: TRBJ1-4; v_gene: TRBV28; CDR3nt: TGTGCCAGCAGAAATGGGGACTTAAGGGATGAAAAACTGTTTTTT; CDR3aa: CASRNGDLRDEKLFF
d_gene: .; abundance: many; j_gene: TRBJ1-2; v_gene: TRBV5-5; CDR3nt: TGTGCCAGCAGCACTCGATACTATGGCTACACCTTC; CDR3aa: CASSTRYYGYTF
d_gene: .; abundance: many; j_gene: TRBJ1-3; v_gene: TRBV3-1; CDR3nt: TGTGCCAGCAGCCGCGAGGGAAACACCATATATTTT; CDR3aa: CASSREGNTIYF
d_gene: .; abundance: many; j_gene: TRBJ2-1; v_gene: TRBV12-3/TRBV12-4; CDR3nt: TGTGCCAGCAGGTGGCGGAACTACAATGAGCAGTTCTTC; CDR3aa: CASRWRNYNEQFF
d_gene: TRBD2; abundance: many; j_gene: TRBJ2-5; v_gene: TRBV20-1; CDR3nt: TGCAGTGCTAGAGGTTGGGGGGGTCCACAAGAGACCCAGTACTTC; CDR3aa: CSARGWGGPQETQYF
d_gene: .; abundance: .; j_gene: TRBJ2-1; v_gene: TRBV2; CDR3nt: TGTGCCAGCAGTCGGGTCCAGGCGAGCTCCTACAATGAGCAGTTCTTC; CDR3aa: CASSRVQASSYNEQFF
d_gene: .; abundance: many; j_gene: TRBJ2-5; v_gene: TRBV3-1; CDR3nt: TGTGCCAGCAGCCCGTTCCGGGAGACCCAGTACTTC; CDR3aa: CASSPFRETQYF
d_gene: .; abundance: many; j_gene: TRBJ2-7; v_gene: TRBV13; CDR3nt: TGTGCCAGCAGCTCCCCGGCGGGACAGAAGCCCTCCTACGAGCAGTACTTC; CDR3aa: CASSSPAGQKPSYEQYF
d_gene: TRBD2; abundance: many; j_gene: TRBJ2-2; v_gene: TRBV30; CDR3nt: TGTGCCTGGAGTTTTTTCTTAGCGGGAGTAACCGGGGAGCTGTTTTTT; CDR3aa: CAWSFFLAGVTGELFF